These T cell receptor beta chains were read from a single sample in a study of Ad26.COV2.S vaccination and SARS-CoV-2 variants. Assay: immunoSEQ multiplex PCR; the TCRdb copy retains only in-frame clones and omits some. The sample records hundreds of thousands of clones, around 87% being singletons. The specimen comprised peripheral blood, sampled in a trial of Ad26.COV2.S vaccine versus placebo. The receptors here all came from a person between 18 and 59 years old who received the Ad26.COV2.S COVID-19 vaccine or a placebo. Both conserved end residues are trimmed from each CDR3. A D gene is named only where the DNA matches it firmly. Part of the rows lack a size; the others show once, few, many or a class for expanded clones.

j_gene	d_gene	v_gene	abundance	CDR3aa
TRBJ2-6	TRBD1	TRBV3-1/TRBV3-2	NA	ASSQDLQGAGANVLT
TRBJ1-1	NA	TRBV18	NA	ASSPSVGQDTEAF
TRBJ1-5	NA	TRBV7-8	few	ASSERRAPGEGPQH
TRBJ1-1	NA	TRBV11-3	NA	ASIIGQASMNTEAF
TRBJ1-3	TRBD1	TRBV20-1	NA	SASVGTVTSGNTIY
TRBJ2-7	NA	TRBV4-2	NA	ASSHPFGGLDEQY
TRBJ2-1	NA	TRBV9	NA	ASSGGDRTRDEQF
TRBJ1-2	NA	TRBV6-5	NA	ASSPPGRLGYT
TRBJ2-5	TRBD2	TRBV7-9	NA	ASSPGGQETQY
TRBJ2-3	NA	TRBV9	NA	ASSVGGKSTDTQY
TRBJ1-1	NA	TRBV5-4	NA	ASSFSAKNTEAF
TRBJ1-6	TRBD1	TRBV6-5	NA	ASSYSTGQYNSPLH
TRBJ2-7	NA	TRBV5-1	NA	ASSQGLGGAEQY
TRBJ2-1	TRBD1	TRBV5-4	NA	ASNRQGADNEQF
TRBJ1-1	NA	TRBV7-8	many	ASSPGGYPGQGAF
TRBJ2-1	NA	TRBV12-3/TRBV12-4	NA	ASSWASNNEQF
TRBJ1-1	NA	TRBV3-1/TRBV3-2	NA	ASSQEPRMNTEAF
TRBJ2-3	NA	TRBV14	NA	ASSSQGGGTDTQY
TRBJ2-3	NA	TRBV12-5	NA	ASGSPRRASTDTQY
TRBJ2-3	TRBD1	TRBV11-3	NA	ASSPGQATDTQY
TRBJ2-7	TRBD2	TRBV7-3	NA	ASSLDGGAGEQY
TRBJ2-5	NA	TRBV6-5	NA	ASSYSLVGRETQY
TRBJ2-1	NA	TRBV27	NA	ASSSQSEQF
TRBJ2-7	NA	TRBV7-9	NA	ASANYEQY
TRBJ2-3	TRBD2	TRBV9	once	ASSVVGGGADTQY
TRBJ1-4	NA	TRBV6-6	NA	ASRGPNEKLF
TRBJ2-3	NA	TRBV19	once	ASSLNTDTQY
TRBJ1-3	NA	TRBV30	NA	AWRRTGAGNTIY
TRBJ1-5	NA	TRBV28	NA	ASSFATGGSNQPQH
TRBJ2-1	TRBD2	TRBV10-2	NA	ASSKPFGAREGYNEQF
TRBJ2-7	TRBD2	TRBV6-5	NA	ASSNLAGAGGEQY
TRBJ2-1	NA	TRBV6-4	NA	ASSDPIAVGGYNEQF
TRBJ1-5	NA	TRBV19	NA	ASSIRGPGSNQPQH
TRBJ1-1	NA	TRBV27	once	ASSRYMNTEAF
TRBJ2-5	TRBD2	TRBV5-4	NA	ASGTIGGEETQY
TRBJ2-7	NA	TRBV5-4	NA	ASSLRGSYEQY
TRBJ1-2	NA	TRBV4-1	NA	ASSHPNNYGYT
TRBJ2-2	NA	TRBV7-8	once	ASSYRLANTGELF
TRBJ1-1	NA	TRBV27	once	ASSLSGGPTEAF
TRBJ2-3	TRBD2	TRBV9	NA	ASTSGGAVDTQY
TRBJ2-2	TRBD1	TRBV6-6	NA	ASRVQGATGELF